The T cell receptor beta chain described here comes from a study of cytomegalovirus exposure and HLA in healthy donors. Study-wide results and caveats: It is likely that the observed cluster of highly shared sequence variants was a sequencing artifact. Further analysis was carried out later, and it showed several of the most significant clusters appearing linked to common viral pathogens. The study put 150 to 200 TCR beta chains on its list as cytomegalovirus-associated.

In regard to this clone: Its antigen remains unidentified.

The PCR ran on 60 Vbeta and 13 Jbeta primers. Some clones are missing from TCRdb's copy, which holds only in-frame ones; the method was immunoSEQ multiplex PCR. The sample consists of 75,000 to 90,000 clones, over 65% of them appearing once. V lost 6 bases, J lost 4 bases, and 16 bases lay in between. CDR1 and CDR2 (germline): MNHEY, SVGAGI. This CDR3 contains 15 residues. This sequence was found in a man in his thirties or forties in good health and CMV-seropositive. The chain combines TRBV6-5 with TRBJ2-1; possibly TRBD2 for D (6 bases). Sequenced sample: PBMCs. CDR3 sequence reads: CASSESGTLYNEQFF. Here the CDR3 DNA reads TGTGCCAGCAGCGAATCCGGGACTTTGTACAATGAGCAGTTCTTC.